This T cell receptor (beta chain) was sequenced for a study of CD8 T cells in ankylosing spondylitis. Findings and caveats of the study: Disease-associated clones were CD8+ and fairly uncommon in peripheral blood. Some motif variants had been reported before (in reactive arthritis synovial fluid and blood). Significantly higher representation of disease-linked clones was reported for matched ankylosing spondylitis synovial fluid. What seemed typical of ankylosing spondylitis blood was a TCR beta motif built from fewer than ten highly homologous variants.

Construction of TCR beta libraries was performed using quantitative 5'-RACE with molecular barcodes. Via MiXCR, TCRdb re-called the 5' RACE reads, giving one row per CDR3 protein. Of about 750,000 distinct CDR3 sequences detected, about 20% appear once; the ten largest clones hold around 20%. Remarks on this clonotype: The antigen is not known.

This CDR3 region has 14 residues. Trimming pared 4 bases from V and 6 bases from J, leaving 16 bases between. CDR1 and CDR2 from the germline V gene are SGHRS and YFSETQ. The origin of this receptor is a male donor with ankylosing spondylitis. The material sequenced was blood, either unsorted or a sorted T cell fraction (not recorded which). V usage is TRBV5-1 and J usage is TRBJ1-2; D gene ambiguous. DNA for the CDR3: TGCGCCAGCAGCCAAAGTGGGGATGCCGATGGCTACACCTTC. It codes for CASSQSGDADGYTF.